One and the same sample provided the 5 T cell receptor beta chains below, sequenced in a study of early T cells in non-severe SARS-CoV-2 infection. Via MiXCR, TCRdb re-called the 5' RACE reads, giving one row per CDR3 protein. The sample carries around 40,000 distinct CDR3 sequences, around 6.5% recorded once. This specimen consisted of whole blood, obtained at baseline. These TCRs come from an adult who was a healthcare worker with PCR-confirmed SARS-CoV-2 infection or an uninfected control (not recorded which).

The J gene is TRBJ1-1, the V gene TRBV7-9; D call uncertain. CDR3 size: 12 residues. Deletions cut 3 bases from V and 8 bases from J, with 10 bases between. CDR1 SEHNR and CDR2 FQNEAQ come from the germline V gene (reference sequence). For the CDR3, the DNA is TGTGCCAGCAGCTTTATGTACGCGGAAGCTTTCTTT. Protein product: CASSFMYAEAFF. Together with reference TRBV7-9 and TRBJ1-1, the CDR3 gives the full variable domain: DTGVSQNPRHKITKRGQNVTFRCDPISEHNRLYWYRQTLGQGPEFLTYFQNEAQLEKSRLLSDRFSAERPKGSFSTLEIQRTEQGDSAMYLCASSFMYAEAFFGQGTRLTVV.

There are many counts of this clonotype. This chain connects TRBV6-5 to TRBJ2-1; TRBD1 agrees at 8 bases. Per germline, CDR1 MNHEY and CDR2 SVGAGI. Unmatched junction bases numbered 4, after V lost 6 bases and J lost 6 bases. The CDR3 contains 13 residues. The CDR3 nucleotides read TGTGCCAGCAGGGCAGGGGGCATCAATGAGCAGTTCTTC. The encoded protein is CASRAGGINEQFF.

The CDR3 here is CASTRTAGDTQYF. In nucleotides, the CDR3 is TGTGCCAGCACCCGAACGGCCGGGGATACGCAGTATTTT. The V gene is TRBV5-6, the J gene TRBJ2-3; D gene uncertain. The CDR3 contains 13 residues. The V end was cut by 6 bases, the J end by 6 bases, with 14 bases between. The germline V gene has CDR1 SGHDT and CDR2 YYEEEE.

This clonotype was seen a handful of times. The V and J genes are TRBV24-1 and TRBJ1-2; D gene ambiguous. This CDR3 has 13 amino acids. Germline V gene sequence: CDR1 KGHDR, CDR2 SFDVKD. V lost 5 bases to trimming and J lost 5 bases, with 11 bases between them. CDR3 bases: TGTGCCACCAGTGTCAGCAGCACGTATGGCTACACCTTC. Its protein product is CATSVSSTYGYTF.

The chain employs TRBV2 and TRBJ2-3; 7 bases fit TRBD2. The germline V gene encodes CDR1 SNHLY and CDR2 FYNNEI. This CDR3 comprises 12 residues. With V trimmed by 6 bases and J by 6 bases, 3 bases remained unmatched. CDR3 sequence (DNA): TGTGCCAGCAGCGTACTAGCGGATACGCAGTATTTT. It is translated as CASSVLADTQYF. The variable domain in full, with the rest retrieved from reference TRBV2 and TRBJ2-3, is EPEVTQTPSHQVTQMGQEVILRCVPISNHLYFYWYRQILGQKVEFLVSFYNNEISEKSEIFDDQFSVERPDGSNFTLKIRSTKLEDSAMYFCASSVLADTQYFGPGTRLTVL.